This is a list of T cell receptor beta chains from one sample in a study of identical twins. From the 5' RACE reads, TCRdb called clonotypes with MiXCR, one entry per CDR3 protein. The sample records roughly 720,000 distinct CDR3 sequences, approximately 18% being singletons. This sample also appeared in a second study, on T cells expressing NK-cell markers.

What was sequenced was PBMCs. The receptors stem from a woman under 30 in good health. Each CDR3 is given with its conserved first and last residue. D genes are given only for firm matches. Part of the rows lack a size; the others show once, few, many or a class for expanded clones.

D gene: NA; V gene: TRBV12-3/TRBV12-4; J gene: TRBJ1-1; clone size: few; CDR3 DNA: TGTGCCAGCAGCTGGGATGGCACTGAAGCTTTCTTT; CDR3 protein: CASSWDGTEAFF
D gene: TRBD1; V gene: TRBV11-2; J gene: TRBJ1-2; clone size: NA; CDR3 DNA: TGTGCCAGCAGCTTAGGATTGGGACAGTTCTATGGCTACACCTTC; CDR3 protein: CASSLGLGQFYGYTF
D gene: NA; V gene: TRBV15; J gene: TRBJ1-1; clone size: NA; CDR3 DNA: TGTGCCACCAGCAGAGCCGTGACAGTGAACACTGAAGCTTTCTTT; CDR3 protein: CATSRAVTVNTEAFF
D gene: TRBD1; V gene: TRBV12-5; J gene: TRBJ2-7; clone size: few; CDR3 DNA: TGTGCTAGTGGCCGAGGGGGCGGAAGTACCTACGAGCAGTACTTC; CDR3 protein: CASGRGGGSTYEQYF
D gene: NA; V gene: TRBV7-9; J gene: TRBJ2-1; clone size: NA; CDR3 DNA: TGTGCCAGCAGCCCTTCACAGAGCTCCTACAATGAGCAGTTCTTC; CDR3 protein: CASSPSQSSYNEQFF
D gene: NA; V gene: TRBV7-2; J gene: TRBJ2-1; clone size: few; CDR3 DNA: TGTGCCAGCAGCTTAGGCGGCGGGCTTCTAAATGAGCAGTTCTTC; CDR3 protein: CASSLGGGLLNEQFF
D gene: NA; V gene: TRBV20-1; J gene: TRBJ2-1; clone size: NA; CDR3 DNA: TGCAGTGCCCCACCAACCTACAATGAGCAGTTCTTC; CDR3 protein: CSAPPTYNEQFF
D gene: TRBD2; V gene: TRBV20-1; J gene: TRBJ2-2; clone size: few; CDR3 DNA: TGCAGTGCTAGGGTCGCGGGAGGGCCCGCCGGGGAGCTGTTTTTT; CDR3 protein: CSARVAGGPAGELFF
D gene: NA; V gene: TRBV4-2; J gene: TRBJ1-1; clone size: few; CDR3 DNA: TGTGCCAGCAGCCAAAAGGGAGAGGGTGAAGCTTTCTTT; CDR3 protein: CASSQKGEGEAFF
D gene: NA; V gene: TRBV12-3/TRBV12-4; J gene: TRBJ2-1; clone size: few; CDR3 DNA: TGTGCCAGCAGCCCCGGGTCGGGCCAGCTCAATGAGCAGTTCTTC; CDR3 protein: CASSPGSGQLNEQFF
D gene: NA; V gene: TRBV29-1; J gene: TRBJ2-7; clone size: once; CDR3 DNA: TGCAGCGTTGAAGGGGACATCTACGAGCAGTACTTC; CDR3 protein: CSVEGDIYEQYF
D gene: TRBD2; V gene: TRBV20-1; J gene: TRBJ2-1; clone size: few; CDR3 DNA: TGCAGTGCTTGGACTAGCGGGGACTACAATGAGCAGTTCTTC; CDR3 protein: CSAWTSGDYNEQFF
D gene: NA; V gene: TRBV4-3; J gene: TRBJ2-6; clone size: NA; CDR3 DNA: TGCGCCAGCAGCCATTATGCGGGGCCTGGGGCCAACGTCCTGACTTTC; CDR3 protein: CASSHYAGPGANVLTF
D gene: NA; V gene: TRBV7-9; J gene: TRBJ1-1; clone size: NA; CDR3 DNA: TGTGCCAGCGTCCATGAAACTGAAGCTTTCTTT; CDR3 protein: CASVHETEAFF
D gene: NA; V gene: TRBV7-8; J gene: TRBJ2-1; clone size: NA; CDR3 DNA: TGTGCCAGCAGCTCCGGAGGTGTTGGACGCAACAATGAGCAGTTCTTC; CDR3 protein: CASSSGGVGRNNEQFF
D gene: NA; V gene: TRBV10-3; J gene: TRBJ2-1; clone size: NA; CDR3 DNA: TGTGCCATCAATTTGGAGGGTGAGCAGTTCTTC; CDR3 protein: CAINLEGEQFF
D gene: TRBD1; V gene: TRBV4-3; J gene: TRBJ2-1; clone size: few; CDR3 DNA: TGCGCCAGCAGCCAGGTTCGAAGTCCGGGCGGGACAGGGATATACAATGAGCAGTTCTTC; CDR3 protein: CASSQVRSPGGTGIYNEQFF
D gene: TRBD2; V gene: TRBV19; J gene: TRBJ2-1; clone size: few; CDR3 DNA: TGTGCCAGTAGTACCCGACTAGCGGACAATGAGCAGTTCTTC; CDR3 protein: CASSTRLADNEQFF
D gene: NA; V gene: TRBV12-3/TRBV12-4; J gene: TRBJ1-2; clone size: NA; CDR3 DNA: TGTGCCAGCAGTCCCGGGACACTTAACTATGGCTACACCTTC; CDR3 protein: CASSPGTLNYGYTF
D gene: NA; V gene: TRBV6-6; J gene: TRBJ2-2; clone size: few; CDR3 DNA: TGTGCCAGCAGCCCCGGGACTCTCGGGGAGCTGTTTTTT; CDR3 protein: CASSPGTLGELFF
D gene: NA; V gene: TRBV11-2; J gene: TRBJ2-2; clone size: few; CDR3 DNA: TGTGCCAGCAGCTTTCCGTCCAGGGTTGGCACCGGGGAGCTGTTTTTT; CDR3 protein: CASSFPSRVGTGELFF
D gene: NA; V gene: TRBV10-3; J gene: TRBJ2-1; clone size: many; CDR3 DNA: TGTGCCATCAGCACTAGAGATGAGCAGTTCTTC; CDR3 protein: CAISTRDEQFF
D gene: NA; V gene: TRBV19; J gene: TRBJ2-7; clone size: few; CDR3 DNA: TGTGCCAGTAGTATTCGTATCATCGCCACAGGAGGCCGGTACTTC; CDR3 protein: CASSIRIIATGGRYF
D gene: NA; V gene: TRBV5-1; J gene: TRBJ1-2; clone size: NA; CDR3 DNA: TGCGCCAGCAGCTTTGCGGGGAGCGATGGCTACACCTTC; CDR3 protein: CASSFAGSDGYTF